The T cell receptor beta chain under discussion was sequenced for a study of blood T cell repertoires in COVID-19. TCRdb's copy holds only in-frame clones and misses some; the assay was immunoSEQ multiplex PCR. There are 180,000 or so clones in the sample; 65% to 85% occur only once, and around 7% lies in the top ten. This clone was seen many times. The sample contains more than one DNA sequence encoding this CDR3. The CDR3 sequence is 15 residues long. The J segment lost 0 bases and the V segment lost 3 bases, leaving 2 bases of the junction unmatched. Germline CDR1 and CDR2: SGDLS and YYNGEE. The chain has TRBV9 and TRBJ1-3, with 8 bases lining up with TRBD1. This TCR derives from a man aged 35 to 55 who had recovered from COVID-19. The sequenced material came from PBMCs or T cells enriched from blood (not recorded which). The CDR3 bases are TGTGCCAGCAGCGCCCAGGGGGCCTCTGGAAACACCATATATTTT. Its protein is CASSAQGASGNTIYF.